The source of this T cell receptor beta chain is a study of CD8 T cells in ankylosing spondylitis. The study, taken as a whole, reports: Blood from ankylosing spondylitis patients appeared to carry a characteristic roughly 8-variant TCR beta motif.

TCRdb re-called the 5' RACE reads with MiXCR, one entry per CDR3 protein. The data show 30,000 to 45,000 distinct CDR3 sequences, with more than 9.5% seen just once and 20% held by the top ten. Germline V CDR1 and CDR2: SNHLY, FYNNEI. V was trimmed by 10 bases and J by 0 bases, leaving 7 bases between them. CDR3 length: 13 residues. Comments on this clonotype: Its target is unknown.

The sequencing input was synovial fluid, either unsorted or a sorted T cell fraction (not recorded which). This clonotype originated in a male donor with ankylosing spondylitis. V and J are TRBV2 and TRBJ1-6, with unresolved D. The CDR3 DNA is TGTGCCACCCGGAGCTCCTATAATTCACCCCTCCACTTT. Its translation: CATRSSYNSPLHF.